The rows below give T cell receptor beta chains drawn from one sample of a study of cytomegalovirus exposure and HLA in healthy donors. Assay used: immunoSEQ multiplex PCR; TCRdb lists only in-frame clones, some missing. The sample records over 90,000 clones, approximately 70% being singletons. Sample: PBMCs. These receptors all come from a woman in her forties or fifties in good health and CMV-seropositive. Both conserved end residues are part of each CDR3. The order of the fields is V gene, clone size, D gene, J gene, CDR3 DNA, CDR3 protein. The D gene is left open where the match is weak. Where a row states a size, it is once, few, many or the class of an expanded clone; other rows omit it.

v_gene: TRBV7-3
abundance: few
d_gene: NA
j_gene: TRBJ2-1
CDR3nt: TGTGCCAGCAGTTGGGTGGGATTAGGGCCCGTCGGGGGTGAGCAGTTCTTC
CDR3aa: CASSWVGLGPVGGEQFF

v_gene: TRBV5-1
abundance: few
d_gene: TRBD1
j_gene: TRBJ2-7
CDR3nt: TGCGCCAGCAGCTCCGGGACAGGCTACGAGCAGTACTTC
CDR3aa: CASSSGTGYEQYF

v_gene: TRBV30
abundance: NA
d_gene: TRBD2
j_gene: TRBJ2-5
CDR3nt: TGTGCCTGGAGCGGGGGGGCCGAAGAGACCCAGTACTTC
CDR3aa: CAWSGGAEETQYF

v_gene: TRBV19
abundance: few
d_gene: TRBD1
j_gene: TRBJ1-1
CDR3nt: TGTGCCAGTAACCCGGACAGGGGTAACACTGAAGCTTTCTTT
CDR3aa: CASNPDRGNTEAFF

v_gene: TRBV19
abundance: NA
d_gene: NA
j_gene: TRBJ2-5
CDR3nt: TGTGCCAGAGGACTGGAGTCTTCGTTACAAGAGACCCAGTACTTC
CDR3aa: CARGLESSLQETQYF

v_gene: TRBV9
abundance: NA
d_gene: NA
j_gene: TRBJ2-3
CDR3nt: TGTGCCAGCACCCCGCTCGGGTTAGATACGCAGTATTTT
CDR3aa: CASTPLGLDTQYF

v_gene: TRBV27
abundance: NA
d_gene: TRBD2
j_gene: TRBJ2-3
CDR3nt: TGTGCCAGCAGTCCCCTCGGGGTAGCGGGCCCCGGAGATACGCAGTATTTT
CDR3aa: CASSPLGVAGPGDTQYF

v_gene: TRBV5-1
abundance: NA
d_gene: NA
j_gene: TRBJ2-5
CDR3nt: TGCGCCAGCAGCTTGTTGACATCACAGGAGACCCAGTACTTC
CDR3aa: CASSLLTSQETQYF

v_gene: TRBV5-1
abundance: NA
d_gene: TRBD2
j_gene: TRBJ2-5
CDR3nt: TGCGCCAGCAGCACAGAGCGGGACTCGGGGAAGCAGTACTTC
CDR3aa: CASSTERDSGKQYF

v_gene: TRBV5-1
abundance: NA
d_gene: NA
j_gene: TRBJ2-2
CDR3nt: TGCGCCAGCGGAGCAGGGTCGAGCACCGGGGAGCTGTTTTTT
CDR3aa: CASGAGSSTGELFF

v_gene: TRBV19
abundance: NA
d_gene: NA
j_gene: TRBJ1-4
CDR3nt: TGTGCCAGTAGTCCCCCAGGGCCAACTAATGAAAAACTGTTTTTT
CDR3aa: CASSPPGPTNEKLFF

v_gene: TRBV2
abundance: few
d_gene: TRBD1
j_gene: TRBJ2-4
CDR3nt: TGTGCCAGCGGTGGGACAGTGAGGGCCAAAAACATTCAGTACTTC
CDR3aa: CASGGTVRAKNIQYF

v_gene: TRBV18
abundance: NA
d_gene: TRBD1
j_gene: TRBJ1-5
CDR3nt: TGTGCCAGCTCATCGGGACAGGCTAATCAGCCCCAGCATTTT
CDR3aa: CASSSGQANQPQHF

v_gene: TRBV7-2
abundance: NA
d_gene: NA
j_gene: TRBJ2-7
CDR3nt: TGTGCCAGCAGCCCTTGGAGGGAGAGGTACGAGCAGTACTTC
CDR3aa: CASSPWRERYEQYF

v_gene: TRBV28
abundance: NA
d_gene: NA
j_gene: TRBJ2-7
CDR3nt: TGTGCCAGCAGTCTTCAGGGCTTCGAGCAGTACTTC
CDR3aa: CASSLQGFEQYF

v_gene: TRBV27
abundance: NA
d_gene: TRBD1
j_gene: TRBJ1-5
CDR3nt: TGTGCCAGCAGCCCAATTACAGGGGTCAATCAGCCCCAGCATTTT
CDR3aa: CASSPITGVNQPQHF

v_gene: TRBV18
abundance: few
d_gene: NA
j_gene: TRBJ2-7
CDR3nt: TGTGCCAGCTCACCACAGGCTAGCCGACCCTACGAGCAGTACTTC
CDR3aa: CASSPQASRPYEQYF

v_gene: TRBV28
abundance: NA
d_gene: TRBD1
j_gene: TRBJ2-6
CDR3nt: TGTGCCAGCAGTCCGACAGGGTTCAACTCTGGGGCCAACGTCCTGACTTTC
CDR3aa: CASSPTGFNSGANVLTF

v_gene: TRBV2
abundance: few
d_gene: TRBD2
j_gene: TRBJ2-1
CDR3nt: TGTGCCACCCCTCGGACTAGCGGGATAAATGAGCAGTTCTTC
CDR3aa: CATPRTSGINEQFF

v_gene: TRBV19
abundance: NA
d_gene: TRBD2
j_gene: TRBJ2-7
CDR3nt: TGTGCCAGTAGGGATCTAGCGGGAGGCACGACACCATCCTACGAGCAGTACTTC
CDR3aa: CASRDLAGGTTPSYEQYF

v_gene: TRBV11-2
abundance: few
d_gene: TRBD1
j_gene: TRBJ2-7
CDR3nt: TGTGCCAGCAGCTTTCGGGGGACAGGGTTATACGAGCAGTACTTC
CDR3aa: CASSFRGTGLYEQYF

v_gene: TRBV28
abundance: NA
d_gene: TRBD1
j_gene: TRBJ2-7
CDR3nt: TGTGCCAGCCAACAAGGGGGCACGATTGAGCAGTACTTC
CDR3aa: CASQQGGTIEQYF

v_gene: TRBV7-6
abundance: NA
d_gene: NA
j_gene: TRBJ2-7
CDR3nt: TGTGCCAGCAGCTACCCTAAGAGGGAGCAGTACTTC
CDR3aa: CASSYPKREQYF

v_gene: TRBV6-6
abundance: NA
d_gene: TRBD1
j_gene: TRBJ2-7
CDR3nt: TGTGCCAGCAGTTACCAGACAGGGCCCTACGAGCAGTACTTC
CDR3aa: CASSYQTGPYEQYF

v_gene: TRBV5-1
abundance: once
d_gene: TRBD2
j_gene: TRBJ2-2
CDR3nt: TGCGCCAGCAGCTTCTACGAAGGACTAGCAGCCACCGGGGAGCTGTTTTTT
CDR3aa: CASSFYEGLAATGELFF